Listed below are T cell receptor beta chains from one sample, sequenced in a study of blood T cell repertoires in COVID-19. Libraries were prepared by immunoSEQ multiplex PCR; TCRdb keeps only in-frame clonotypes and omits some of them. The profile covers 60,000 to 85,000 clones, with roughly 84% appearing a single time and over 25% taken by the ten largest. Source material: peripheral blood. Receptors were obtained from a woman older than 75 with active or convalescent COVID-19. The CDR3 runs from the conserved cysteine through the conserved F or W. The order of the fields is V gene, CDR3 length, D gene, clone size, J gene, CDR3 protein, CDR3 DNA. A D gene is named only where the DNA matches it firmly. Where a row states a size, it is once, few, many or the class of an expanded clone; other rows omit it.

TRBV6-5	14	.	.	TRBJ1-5	CASRATGGHQPQHF	TGTGCCAGCAGGGCCACCGGGGGGCATCAGCCCCAGCATTTT
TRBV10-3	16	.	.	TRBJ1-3	CAISPGVPSSGNTIYF	TGTGCCATCTCTCCGGGGGTACCCTCCTCTGGAAACACCATATATTTT
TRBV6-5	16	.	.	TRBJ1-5	CASSSAVGGSNQPQHF	TGTGCCAGCAGTTCCGCGGTGGGGGGTAGCAATCAGCCCCAGCATTTT
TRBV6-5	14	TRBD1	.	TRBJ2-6	CASSRGQGANVLTF	TGTGCCAGCAGTAGGGGGCAGGGGGCCAACGTCCTGACTTTC
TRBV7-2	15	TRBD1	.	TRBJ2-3	CASSYDRGLTDTQYF	TGTGCCAGCAGCTACGACAGGGGGCTTACAGATACGCAGTATTTT
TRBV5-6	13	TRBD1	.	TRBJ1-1	CASSPTGDTEAFF	TGTGCCAGCAGCCCCACAGGGGACACTGAAGCTTTCTTT
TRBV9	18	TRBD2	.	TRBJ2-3	CASSTARSAGKYTDTQYF	TGTGCCAGCAGCACCGCGAGATCAGCGGGGAAATACACAGATACGCAGTATTTT
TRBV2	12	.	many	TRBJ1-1	CASRGDTVEAFF	TGTGCCAGCAGAGGGGATACAGTTGAAGCTTTCTTT
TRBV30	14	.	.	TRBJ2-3	CAWRTSGNTDTQYF	TGTGCCTGGAGAACCTCAGGGAACACAGATACGCAGTATTTT
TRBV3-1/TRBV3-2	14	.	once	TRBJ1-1	CASSHRPMNTEAFF	TGTGCCAGCAGCCACCGTCCTATGAACACTGAAGCTTTCTTT
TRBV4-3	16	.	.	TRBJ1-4	CASSQVRRGRREKLFF	TGCGCCAGCAGCCAAGTTCGGCGGGGGCGCCGGGAAAAACTGTTTTTT
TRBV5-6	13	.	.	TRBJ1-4	CASRPRGNEKLFF	TGTGCCAGCCGCCCGCGGGGTAATGAAAAACTGTTTTTT
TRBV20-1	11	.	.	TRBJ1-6	CSAREGSPLHF	TGCAGTGCCCGGGAAGGGTCACCCCTCCACTTT
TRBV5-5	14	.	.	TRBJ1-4	CASSFQGSNEKLFF	TGTGCCAGCAGCTTCCAGGGATCTAATGAAAAACTGTTTTTT
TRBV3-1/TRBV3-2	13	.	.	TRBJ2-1	CASSHVEGEEQFF	TGTGCCAGCAGCCATGTGGAGGGAGAAGAGCAGTTCTTC
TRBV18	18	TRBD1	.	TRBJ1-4	CASSPSLGQGSGNEKLFF	TGTGCCAGCTCACCAAGCCTGGGACAGGGATCCGGTAATGAAAAACTGTTTTTT
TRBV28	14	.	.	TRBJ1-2	CASSLEDLLRGYTF	TGTGCCAGCAGTTTGGAGGACCTCCTGCGCGGTTACACCTTC
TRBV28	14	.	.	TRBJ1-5	CASSLGGEHQPQHF	TGTGCCAGCAGTTTGGGGGGTGAACATCAGCCCCAGCATTTT
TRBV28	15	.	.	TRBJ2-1	CASRQNHNYYNEQFF	TGTGCCAGCAGACAAAATCACAACTACTACAATGAGCAGTTCTTC
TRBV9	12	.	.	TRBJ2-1	CASSVDYDEQFF	TGTGCCAGCAGCGTAGACTATGATGAGCAGTTCTTC
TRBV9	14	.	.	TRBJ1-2	CASSVSSDLYGYTF	TGTGCCAGCAGCGTATCCAGCGACCTCTATGGCTACACCTTC
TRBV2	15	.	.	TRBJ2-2	CASSDRVLLTGELFF	TGTGCCAGCAGTGACAGGGTCCTTCTCACCGGGGAGCTGTTTTTT
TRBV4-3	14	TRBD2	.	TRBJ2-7	CASSASGDSYEQYF	TGCGCCAGCAGTGCTAGCGGGGACTCCTACGAGCAGTACTTC
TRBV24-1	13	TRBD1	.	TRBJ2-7	CATSEAGGFEQYF	TGTGCCACCAGTGAGGCAGGGGGTTTCGAGCAGTACTTC
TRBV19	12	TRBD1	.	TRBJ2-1	CAIGTDRRAEFF	TGTGCCATAGGGACAGACCGTCGGGCGGAGTTCTTC
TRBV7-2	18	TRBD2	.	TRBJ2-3	CASSLDPPTSAGTDTQYF	TGTGCCAGCAGCTTAGATCCGCCTACTAGCGCGGGCACAGATACGCAGTATTTT
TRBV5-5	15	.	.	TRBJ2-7	CASTYNAVGSYEQYF	TGTGCCAGCACCTATAATGCGGTAGGCTCCTACGAGCAGTACTTC
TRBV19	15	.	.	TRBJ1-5	CASTPSGYSVQPQHF	TGTGCCAGTACCCCATCGGGTTATTCCGTTCAGCCCCAGCATTTT
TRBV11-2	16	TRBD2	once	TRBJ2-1	CASSLGAGTTYNEQFF	TGTGCCAGCAGCTTAGGGGCAGGGACTACCTACAATGAGCAGTTCTTC
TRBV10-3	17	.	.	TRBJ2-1	CAISDPGVGGGRGEQFF	TGTGCCATCAGTGACCCCGGGGTAGGGGGGGGCCGCGGTGAGCAGTTCTTC